This record looks at one T cell receptor (beta chain) sequence and its context. This specimen comes from a study of patients and donors after allogeneic stem cell transplantation. TCRdb redid the calling of the RT-PCR reads with MiXCR, one entry per CDR3 protein. The profile shows 410,000 or so distinct CDR3 sequences, 16% of them singletons. V was pared by 5 bases and J by 9 bases, with 11 bases between. This CDR3 comprises 12 residues. CDR1 is PRHDT, CDR2 FYEKMQ, per germline (reference sequence). The specimen was blood, either unsorted or a sorted T cell fraction (not recorded which). The receptor's source is a human donor who was either an allogeneic HSCT recipient or a stem cell or donor lymphocyte infusion donor (not recorded which). It is not recorded whose cells these are; they may come from a transplant donor. This chain joins TRBV13 and TRBJ2-1; no definite D call. Here the CDR3 DNA reads TGTGCCAGCAGCACCCGAAGGTTTGAGCAGTTCTTC. Encoded protein: CASSTRRFEQFF. The full variable domain, rest sourced from reference TRBV13 and TRBJ2-1, is AAGVIQSPRHLIKEKRETATLKCYPIPRHDTVYWYQQGPGQDPQFLISFYEKMQSDKGSIPDRFSAQQFSDYHSELNMSSLELGDSALYFCASSTRRFEQFFGPGTRLTVL.